This T cell receptor (beta chain) was identified during a study of blood T cells in healthy people across ages. A second roughly 7 to 11 cycle PCR used barcoded and J-beta primers. One entry per CDR3 protein, called by TCRdb with MiXCR from the 5' RACE reads. This table has 1.5 million or so distinct CDR3 sequences, roughly 40% appearing once. Looked up from germline, CDR1 is SGHAT and CDR2 is FQNNGV. V was pared by 5 bases and J by 1 base, with 10 bases between. CDR3 length: 14 residues. This clonotype originated in a woman younger than 35 in good health. The gene calls are TRBV11-2 and TRBJ2-3; D not certain. The sequenced sample was blood. CDR3 residues: CASSTPHGTDTQYF. CDR3 sequence (DNA): TGTGCCAGCAGCACGCCCCACGGCACAGATACGCAGTATTTT.